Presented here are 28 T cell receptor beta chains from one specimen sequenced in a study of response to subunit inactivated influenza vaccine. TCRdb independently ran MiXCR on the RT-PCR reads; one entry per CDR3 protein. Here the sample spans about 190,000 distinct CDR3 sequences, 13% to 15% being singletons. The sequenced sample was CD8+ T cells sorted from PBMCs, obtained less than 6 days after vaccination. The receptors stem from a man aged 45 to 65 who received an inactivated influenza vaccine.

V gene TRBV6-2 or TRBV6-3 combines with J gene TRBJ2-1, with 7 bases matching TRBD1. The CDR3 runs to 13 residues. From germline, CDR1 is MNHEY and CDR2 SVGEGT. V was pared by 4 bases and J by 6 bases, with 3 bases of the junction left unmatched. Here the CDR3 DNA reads TGTGCCAGCAGTTGGGACAGCTTCAATGAGCAGTTCTTC. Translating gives CASSWDSFNEQFF.

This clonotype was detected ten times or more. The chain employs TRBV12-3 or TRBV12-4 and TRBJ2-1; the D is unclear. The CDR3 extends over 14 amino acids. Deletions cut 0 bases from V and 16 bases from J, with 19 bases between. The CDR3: CASSLAGWSQEYFF. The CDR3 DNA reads TGTGCCAGCAGTTTAGCGGGTTGGTCCCAAGAATACTTCTTC.

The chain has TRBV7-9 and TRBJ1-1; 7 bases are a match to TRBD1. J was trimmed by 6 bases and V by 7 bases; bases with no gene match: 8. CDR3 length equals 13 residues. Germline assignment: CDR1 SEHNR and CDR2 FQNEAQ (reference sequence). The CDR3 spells CASTSRGTAEAFF. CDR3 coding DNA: TGTGCCAGCACCTCTCGGGGGACAGCTGAAGCTTTCTTT. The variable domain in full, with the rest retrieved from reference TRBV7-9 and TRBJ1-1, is DTGVSQNPRHKITKRGQNVTFRCDPISEHNRLYWYRQTLGQGPEFLTYFQNEAQLEKSRLLSDRFSAERPKGSFSTLEIQRTEQGDSAMYLCASTSRGTAEAFFGQGTRLTVV.

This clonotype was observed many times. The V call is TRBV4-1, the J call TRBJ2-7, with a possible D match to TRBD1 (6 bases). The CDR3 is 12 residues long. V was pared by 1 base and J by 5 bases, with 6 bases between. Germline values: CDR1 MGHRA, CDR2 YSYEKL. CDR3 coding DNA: TGCGCCAGCAGCCAAGGACAGGACGAGCAGTACTTC. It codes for CASSQGQDEQYF.

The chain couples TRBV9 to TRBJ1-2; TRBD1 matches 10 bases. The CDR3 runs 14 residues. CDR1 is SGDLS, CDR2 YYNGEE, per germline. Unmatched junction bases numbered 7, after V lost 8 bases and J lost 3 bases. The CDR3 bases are TGTGCCAGTACCGGGACAGGGGTCCACTATGGCTACACCTTC. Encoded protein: CASTGTGVHYGYTF.

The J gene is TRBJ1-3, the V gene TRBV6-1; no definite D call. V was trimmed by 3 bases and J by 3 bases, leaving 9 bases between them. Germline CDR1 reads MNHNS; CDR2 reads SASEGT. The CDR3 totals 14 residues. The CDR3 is CASSEVVGGNTIYF. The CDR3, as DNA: TGTGCCAGCAGTGAGGTGGTCGGTGGAAACACCATATATTTT.

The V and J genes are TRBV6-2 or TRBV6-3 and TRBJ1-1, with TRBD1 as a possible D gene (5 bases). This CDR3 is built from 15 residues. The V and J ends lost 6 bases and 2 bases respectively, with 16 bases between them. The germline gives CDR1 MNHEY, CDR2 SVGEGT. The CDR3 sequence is CASSRSGGANTEAFF. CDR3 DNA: TGTGCCAGCAGCCGCTCCGGCGGGGCAAACACTGAAGCTTTCTTT.

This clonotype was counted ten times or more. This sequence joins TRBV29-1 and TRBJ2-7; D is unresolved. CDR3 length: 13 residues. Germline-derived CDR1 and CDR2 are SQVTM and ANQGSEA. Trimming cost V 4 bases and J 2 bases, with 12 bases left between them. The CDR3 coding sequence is TGCAGCGTTGCATCAGGCCTACCCTACGAGCAGTACTTC. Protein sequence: CSVASGLPYEQYF.

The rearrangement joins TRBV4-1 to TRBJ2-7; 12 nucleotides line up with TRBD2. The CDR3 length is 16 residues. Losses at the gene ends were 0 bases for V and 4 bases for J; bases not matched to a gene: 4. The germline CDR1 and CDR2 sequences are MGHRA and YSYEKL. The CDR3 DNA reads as TGCGCCAGCAGCCAAGATAGGACTAGCGGGATTTACGAGCAGTACTTC. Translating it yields CASSQDRTSGIYEQYF.

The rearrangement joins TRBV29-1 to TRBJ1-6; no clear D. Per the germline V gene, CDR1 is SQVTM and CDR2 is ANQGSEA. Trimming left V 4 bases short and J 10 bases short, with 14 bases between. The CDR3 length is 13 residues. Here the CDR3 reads CSVAYSSSSPLHF. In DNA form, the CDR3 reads TGCAGCGTTGCTTATTCCTCGAGCTCACCCCTCCACTTT.

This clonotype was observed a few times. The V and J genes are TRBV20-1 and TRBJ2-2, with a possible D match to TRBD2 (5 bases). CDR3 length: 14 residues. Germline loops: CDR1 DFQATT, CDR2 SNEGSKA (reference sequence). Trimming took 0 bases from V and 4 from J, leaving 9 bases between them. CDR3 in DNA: TGCAGTGCTAGAGACGGGGTGGTCACCGGGGAGCTGTTTTTT. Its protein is CSARDGVVTGELFF.

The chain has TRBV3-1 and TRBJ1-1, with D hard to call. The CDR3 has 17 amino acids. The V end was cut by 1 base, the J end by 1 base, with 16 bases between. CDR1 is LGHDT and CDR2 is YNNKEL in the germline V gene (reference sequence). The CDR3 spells CASSQGAKFVGNTEAFF. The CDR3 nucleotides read TGTGCCAGCAGCCAAGGGGCGAAGTTTGTTGGGAACACTGAAGCTTTCTTT.

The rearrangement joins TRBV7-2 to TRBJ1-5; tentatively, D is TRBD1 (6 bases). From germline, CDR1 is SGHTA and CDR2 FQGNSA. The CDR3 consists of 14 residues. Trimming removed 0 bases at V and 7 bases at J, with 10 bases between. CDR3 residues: CASSLADSLQPQHF. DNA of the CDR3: TGTGCCAGCAGCTTAGCGGACAGCCTACAGCCCCAGCATTTT.

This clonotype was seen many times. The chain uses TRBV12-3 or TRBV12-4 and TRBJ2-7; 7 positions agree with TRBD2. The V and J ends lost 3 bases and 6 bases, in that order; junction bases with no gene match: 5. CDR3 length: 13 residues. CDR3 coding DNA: TGTGCCAGCAGTTTTGCGGGAGCCGGCGAGCAGTACTTC. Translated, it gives CASSFAGAGEQYF.

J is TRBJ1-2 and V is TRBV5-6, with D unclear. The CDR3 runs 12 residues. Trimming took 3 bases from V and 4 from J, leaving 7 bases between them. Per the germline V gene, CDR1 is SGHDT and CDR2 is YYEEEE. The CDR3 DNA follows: TGTGCCAGCAGCTCCCTCGGCTATGGCTACACCTTC. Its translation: CASSSLGYGYTF.

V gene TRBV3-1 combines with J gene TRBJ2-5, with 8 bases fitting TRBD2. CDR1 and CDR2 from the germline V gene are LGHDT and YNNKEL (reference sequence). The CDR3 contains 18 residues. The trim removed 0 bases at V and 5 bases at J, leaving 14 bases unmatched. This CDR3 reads CASSQDRGLAGDRETQYF. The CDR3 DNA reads TGTGCCAGCAGCCAAGATAGAGGGCTAGCGGGCGATCGGGAGACCCAGTACTTC.

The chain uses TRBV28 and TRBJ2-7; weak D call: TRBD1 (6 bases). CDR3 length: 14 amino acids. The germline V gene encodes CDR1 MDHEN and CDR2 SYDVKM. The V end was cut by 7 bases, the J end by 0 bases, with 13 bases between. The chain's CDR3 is CASTRDTSSYEQYF. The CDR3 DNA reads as TGTGCCAGCACCCGGGACACCTCCTCCTACGAGCAGTACTTC.

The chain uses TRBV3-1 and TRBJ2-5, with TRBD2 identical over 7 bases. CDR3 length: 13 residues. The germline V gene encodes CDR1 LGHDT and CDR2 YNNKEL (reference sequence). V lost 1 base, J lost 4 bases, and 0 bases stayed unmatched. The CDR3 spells CASSQAGGETQYF. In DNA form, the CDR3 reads TGTGCCAGCAGCCAAGCGGGGGGAGAGACCCAGTACTTC.

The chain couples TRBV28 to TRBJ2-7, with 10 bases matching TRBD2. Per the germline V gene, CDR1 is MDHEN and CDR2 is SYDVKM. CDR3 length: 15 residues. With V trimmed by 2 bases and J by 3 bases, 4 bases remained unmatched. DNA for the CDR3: TGTGCCAGCAGTTTAGCGCCTAGCGGGAGCTACGAGCAGTACTTC. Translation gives CASSLAPSGSYEQYF.

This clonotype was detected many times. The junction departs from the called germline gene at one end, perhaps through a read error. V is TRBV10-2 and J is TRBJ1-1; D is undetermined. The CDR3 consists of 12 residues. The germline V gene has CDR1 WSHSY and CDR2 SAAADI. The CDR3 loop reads CASSESRSEAFF. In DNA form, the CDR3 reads TGCGCCAGCAGTGAGTCGAGATCTGAGGCTTTCTTT.

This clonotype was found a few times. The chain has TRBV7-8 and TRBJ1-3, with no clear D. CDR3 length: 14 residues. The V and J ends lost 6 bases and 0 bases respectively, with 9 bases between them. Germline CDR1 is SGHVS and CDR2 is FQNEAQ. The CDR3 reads CASRQRRSGNTIYF. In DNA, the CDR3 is TGTGCCAGCAGACAACGGCGCTCTGGAAACACCATATATTTT.

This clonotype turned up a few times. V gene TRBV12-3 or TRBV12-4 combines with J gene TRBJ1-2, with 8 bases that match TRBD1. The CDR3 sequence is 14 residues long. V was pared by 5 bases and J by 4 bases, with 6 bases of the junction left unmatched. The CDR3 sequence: CASSIPDRGYGYTF. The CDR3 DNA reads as TGTGCCAGCAGTATCCCCGACAGGGGCTATGGCTACACCTTC.

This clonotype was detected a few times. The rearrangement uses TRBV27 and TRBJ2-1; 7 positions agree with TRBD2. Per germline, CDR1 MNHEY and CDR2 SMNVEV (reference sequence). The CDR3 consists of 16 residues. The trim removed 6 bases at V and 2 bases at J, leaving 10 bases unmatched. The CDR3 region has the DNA TGTGCCAGCAGCCCCGTCGGGGGGACCACCTACAATGAGCAGTTCTTC. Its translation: CASSPVGGTTYNEQFF.

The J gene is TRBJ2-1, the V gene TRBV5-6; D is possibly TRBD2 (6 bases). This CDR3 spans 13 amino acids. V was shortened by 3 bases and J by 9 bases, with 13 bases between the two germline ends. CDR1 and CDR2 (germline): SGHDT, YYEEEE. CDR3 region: CASSYGGSFEQFF. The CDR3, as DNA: TGTGCCAGCAGCTACGGAGGGAGCTTTGAGCAGTTCTTC.

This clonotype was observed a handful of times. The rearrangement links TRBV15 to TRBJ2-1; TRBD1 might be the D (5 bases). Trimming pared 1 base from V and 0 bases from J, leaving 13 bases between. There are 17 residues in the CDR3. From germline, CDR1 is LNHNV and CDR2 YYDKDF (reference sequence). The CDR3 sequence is CATSRVSRVGSYNEQFF. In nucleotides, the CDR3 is TGTGCCACCAGCAGAGTATCCAGGGTGGGCTCCTACAATGAGCAGTTCTTC.

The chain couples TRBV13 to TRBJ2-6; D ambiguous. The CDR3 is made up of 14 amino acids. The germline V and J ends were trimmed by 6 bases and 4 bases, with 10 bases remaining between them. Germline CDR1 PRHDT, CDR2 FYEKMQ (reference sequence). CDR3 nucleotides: TGTGCCAGCAGGCCCGTTTACGGGGCCAACGTCCTGACTTTC. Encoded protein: CASRPVYGANVLTF.

This chain's CDR3 is CASSQELHREQYF. In DNA, the CDR3 is TGTGCCAGCAGCCAAGAACTGCACCGCGAGCAGTACTTC. The V and J genes are TRBV4-2 and TRBJ2-7; D is undetermined. Germline V gene data show CDR1 as LGHNA and CDR2 as YNFKEQ. Trimming removed 0 bases at V and 6 bases at J, with 9 bases between. The CDR3 is made up of 13 amino acids.

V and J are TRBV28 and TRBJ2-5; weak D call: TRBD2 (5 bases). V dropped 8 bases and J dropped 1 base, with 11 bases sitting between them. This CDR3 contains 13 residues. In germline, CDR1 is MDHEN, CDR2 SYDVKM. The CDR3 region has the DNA TGTGCCAGCCTTGGAGGCTTCCAAGAGACCCAGTACTTC. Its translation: CASLGGFQETQYF. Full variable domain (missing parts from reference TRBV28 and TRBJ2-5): DVKVTQSSRYLVKRTGEKVFLECVQDMDHENMFWYRQDPGLGLRLIYFSYDVKMKEKGDIPEGYSVSREKKERFSLILESASTNQTSMYLCASLGGFQETQYFGPGTRLLVL.